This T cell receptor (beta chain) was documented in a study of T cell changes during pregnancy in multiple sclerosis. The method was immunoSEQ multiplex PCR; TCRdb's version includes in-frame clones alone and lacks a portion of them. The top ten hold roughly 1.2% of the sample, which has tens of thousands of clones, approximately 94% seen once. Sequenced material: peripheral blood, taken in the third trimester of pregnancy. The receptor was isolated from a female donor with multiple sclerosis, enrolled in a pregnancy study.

CDR3 loop: CASSLPGQGIYEQYF. Here the CDR3 DNA reads TGTGCCAGCAGTTTACCGGGACAGGGCATCTACGAGCAGTACTTC. The rearrangement links TRBV28 to TRBJ2-7, with 9 bases that match TRBD1. Germline loops: CDR1 MDHEN, CDR2 SYDVKM. V was clipped by 2 bases and J by 3 bases; unmatched bases: 5. The CDR3 loop spans 15 amino acids.